This TCR beta chain comes out of a study of OX40 agonist ivuxolimab in advanced cancers. Across the whole study: Those treated in dose escalation had hepatocellular carcinoma, melanoma, renal cell cancer or head and neck cancer.

Study results and caveats: More expanded clones were seen, on average, in CD8+ T cells than in CD4+. CD4+ and CD8+ blood T cells expanded clonally by week 6 at 0.1 to 3.0 mg/kg.

Some clones are missing from TCRdb's copy, which holds only in-frame ones; the method was immunoSEQ multiplex PCR. Of fewer than 55,000 clones in the sample, roughly four fifths are singletons; the top ten hold approximately 1.6%. V gave up 5 bases and J gave up 2 bases, with 14 bases separating them. CDR1 is SGHRS, CDR2 YFSETQ, per germline. This CDR3 has 14 residues. To note about this clone: Its antigen is still unknown.

The sample consisted of CD4+ or CD8+ T cells sorted from blood, taken in a trial of the OX40 agonist ivuxolimab. This sequence originates from an adult with an advanced solid tumor such as melanoma, head and neck, liver or kidney cancer. The rearrangement links TRBV5-1 to TRBJ2-7, with TRBD2 as a possible D gene (5 bases). CDR3 sequence: CASRRAEITYEQYF. The CDR3 DNA reads TGCGCCAGCAGAAGAGCGGAAATAACCTACGAGCAGTACTTC.